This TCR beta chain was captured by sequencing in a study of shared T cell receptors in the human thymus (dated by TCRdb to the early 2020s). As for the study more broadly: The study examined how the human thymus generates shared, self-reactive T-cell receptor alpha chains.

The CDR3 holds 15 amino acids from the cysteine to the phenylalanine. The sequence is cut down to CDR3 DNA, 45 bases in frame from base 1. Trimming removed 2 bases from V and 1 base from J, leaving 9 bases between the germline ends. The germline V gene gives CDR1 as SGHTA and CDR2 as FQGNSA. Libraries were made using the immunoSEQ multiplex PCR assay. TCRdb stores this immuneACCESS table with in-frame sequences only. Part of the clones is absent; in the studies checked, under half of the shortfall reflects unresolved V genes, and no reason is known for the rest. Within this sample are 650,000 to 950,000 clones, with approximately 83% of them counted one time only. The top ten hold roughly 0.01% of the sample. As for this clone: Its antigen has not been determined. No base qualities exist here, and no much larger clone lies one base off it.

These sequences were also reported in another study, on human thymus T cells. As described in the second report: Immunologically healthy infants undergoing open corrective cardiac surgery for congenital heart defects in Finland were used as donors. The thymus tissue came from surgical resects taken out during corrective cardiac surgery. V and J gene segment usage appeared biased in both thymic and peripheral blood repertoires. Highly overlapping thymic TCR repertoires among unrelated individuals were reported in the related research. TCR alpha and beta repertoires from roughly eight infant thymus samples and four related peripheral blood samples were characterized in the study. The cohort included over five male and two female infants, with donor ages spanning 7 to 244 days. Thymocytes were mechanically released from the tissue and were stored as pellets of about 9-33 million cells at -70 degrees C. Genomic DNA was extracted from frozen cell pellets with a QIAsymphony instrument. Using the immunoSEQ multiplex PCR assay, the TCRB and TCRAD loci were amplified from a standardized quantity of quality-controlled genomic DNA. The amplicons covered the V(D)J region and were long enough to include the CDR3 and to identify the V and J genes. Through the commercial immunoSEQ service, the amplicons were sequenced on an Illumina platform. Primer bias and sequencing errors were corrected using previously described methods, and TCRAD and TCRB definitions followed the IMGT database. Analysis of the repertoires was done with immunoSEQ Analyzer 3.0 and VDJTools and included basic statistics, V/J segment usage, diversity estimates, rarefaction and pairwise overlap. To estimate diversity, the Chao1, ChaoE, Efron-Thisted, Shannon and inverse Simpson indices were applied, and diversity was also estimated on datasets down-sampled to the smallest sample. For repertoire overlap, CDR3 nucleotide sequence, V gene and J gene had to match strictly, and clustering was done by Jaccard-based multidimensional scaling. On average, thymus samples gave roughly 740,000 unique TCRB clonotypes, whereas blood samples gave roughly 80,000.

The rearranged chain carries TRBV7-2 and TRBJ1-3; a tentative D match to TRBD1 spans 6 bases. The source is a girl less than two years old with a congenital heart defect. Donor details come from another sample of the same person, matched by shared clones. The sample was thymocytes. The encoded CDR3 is CASSLFTGSGNTIYF. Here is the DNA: TGTGCCAGCAGCTTATTCACAGGGTCTGGAAACACCATATATTTT.